The 10 T cell receptor beta chains below were found in one sample sequenced in a study of T cell repertoires in cytomegalovirus infection. TCRdb called the reads again in MiXCR, with one record for every CDR3 protein. The sample has roughly 630,000 distinct CDR3 sequences, roughly a quarter seen once. The specimen was CD8+ T cells from PBMCs. The receptors were gathered from a human donor in good health (CMV status not recorded). Some clones in this sample may be carry-over from other donors' samples.

This sequence joins TRBV20-1 and TRBJ1-2, with 10 bases aligning to TRBD1. There are 11 residues in the CDR3. CDR1 is DFQATT, CDR2 SNEGSKA, per germline (reference sequence). J lost 12 bases, V lost 8 bases, and 9 bases had no gene match. This CDR3 reads CSPGGQGPDTF. The DNA of the CDR3 is TGCAGTCCTGGGGGACAGGGGCCTGACACCTTC.

In its sample, this clonotype was seen a few times. This chain joins TRBV28 and TRBJ2-4, with 7 bases lining up with TRBD2. The CDR3 consists of 16 residues. With V trimmed by 8 bases and J by 9 bases, 19 bases remained unmatched. CDR1 MDHEN and CDR2 SYDVKM come from the germline V gene. CDR3 protein: CASAPPAGRVMGIQYF. For the CDR3, the DNA is TGTGCCAGCGCACCCCCCGCAGGGAGGGTTATGGGCATTCAGTACTTC.

V gene TRBV20-1 combines with J gene TRBJ1-1; 7 bases are a match to TRBD1. The CDR3 loop spans 12 amino acids. J gave up 4 bases and V 6 bases, and 5 bases lay outside the gene matches. Germline CDR1 reads DFQATT; CDR2 reads SNEGSKA (reference sequence). CDR3 DNA sequence: TGCAGTGCCGACGCAGGGGGCACTGAAGCTTTCTTT. This encodes CSADAGGTEAFF.

V is TRBV14 and J is TRBJ2-5; possible D gene TRBD2, 5 bases. The length of the CDR3 is 16 residues. Germline CDR1 SGHDN, CDR2 FVKESK. V shed 0 bases and J shed 5 bases, with 16 bases lying between them. The CDR3: CASSQDRGSIGETQYF. In DNA form, the CDR3 reads TGTGCCAGCAGCCAAGACCGAGGGTCAATTGGGGAGACCCAGTACTTC. The full variable domain, its missing parts supplied by reference TRBV14 and TRBJ2-5, is EAGVTQFPSHSVIEKGQTVTLRCDPISGHDNLYWYRRVMGKEIKFLLHFVKESKQDESGMPNNRFLAERTGGTYSTLKVQPAELEDSGVYFCASSQDRGSIGETQYFGPGTRLLVL.

A few counts support this clonotype. The chain joins TRBV20-1 to TRBJ2-1, with 7 bases aligning to TRBD1. V lost 3 bases, J lost 0 bases, and 8 bases stayed unmatched. Per the germline V gene, CDR1 is DFQATT and CDR2 is SNEGSKA (reference sequence). The CDR3 length is 16 residues. The CDR3 DNA follows: TGCAGTGCTAGCCCTCAGGGGGTATCCTCCTACAATGAGCAGTTCTTC. Protein: CSASPQGVSSYNEQFF.

The rearrangement uses TRBV12-3 or TRBV12-4 and TRBJ2-3; a weak D match, TRBD1 (5 bases). Trimming took off 4 bases at V and 2 bases at J, with 16 bases between the two ends. This CDR3 region has 16 residues. The CDR3 DNA reads TGTGCCAGCAGTTCCCCGACAGAGAGCCACACAGATACGCAGTATTTT. It translates to CASSSPTESHTDTQYF.

This chain links TRBV28 with TRBJ1-2; tentative D call: TRBD1 (5 bases). With 3 bases removed from V and 3 bases from J, the gap between germline ends came to 14 bases. Germline loops: CDR1 MDHEN, CDR2 SYDVKM. The CDR3 runs 15 residues. As DNA, the CDR3 is TGTGCCAGCAGTTTGGGCCGGGGCATCGACTATGGCTACACCTTC. It codes for CASSLGRGIDYGYTF.

This clonotype was picked up a small number of times. The chain has TRBV6-5 and TRBJ2-5; 12 bases align to TRBD1. The CDR3 sequence is 15 residues long. Trimming removed 2 bases from V and 4 bases from J; junction bases left unmatched: 2. Germline values: CDR1 MNHEY, CDR2 SVGAGI. The CDR3 is CASSYRDRGRETQYF. The CDR3 bases are TGTGCCAGCAGTTACAGGGACAGGGGGCGAGAGACCCAGTACTTC.

This clonotype was counted many times. This chain uses TRBV12-3 or TRBV12-4 with TRBJ2-1; D tentatively fits TRBD1 or TRBD2 (5 bases each). Between the trimmed V and J ends, which lost 5 bases and 4 bases, there was a span of 18 bases. The CDR3 spans 16 residues. CDR3 sequence: CASSPGPWGEYNEQFF. As DNA, the CDR3 is TGTGCCAGCAGTCCGGGACCATGGGGAGAATACAATGAGCAGTTCTTC.

This clonotype came up a few times. The chain uses TRBV28 and TRBJ2-4; possibly TRBD2 for D (6 bases). This CDR3 is 15 amino acids long. Trimming removed 6 bases at V and 3 bases at J, with 15 bases between. Germline CDR1 MDHEN, CDR2 SYDVKM. CDR3 loop: CASSPEWGVKNIQYF. The DNA of the CDR3 is TGTGCCAGCAGCCCCGAGTGGGGGGTCAAAAACATTCAGTACTTC.